This T cell receptor (beta chain) was documented in a study of blood T cell repertoires in COVID-19. CDR1 is MNHEY and CDR2 is SVGEGT in the germline V gene. CDR3 length equals 12 residues. Trimming pared 5 bases from V and 10 bases from J, leaving 12 bases between. The table came from immunoSEQ multiplex PCR; TCRdb's copy has only in-frame clones and leaves some out. Among fewer than 90,000 clones, around nine tenths were seen once, and the ten largest hold around 1.5%. The rearrangement joins TRBV6-2 or TRBV6-3 to TRBJ2-1; D call uncertain. Sequenced input: peripheral blood. The source of this sequence is a human donor in a cohort sampled during active COVID-19. CDR3 protein: CASSGVSEEQFF. The CDR3 DNA reads as TGTGCCAGCAGTGGTGTAAGCGAAGAGCAGTTCTTC.